These 18 T cell receptor beta chains originate from one sample sequenced in a study of cytomegalovirus exposure and HLA in healthy donors. Profiled with immunoSEQ multiplex PCR; TCRdb holds only in-frame clones, not every one. The sample has 100,000 to 150,000 clones, about 88% seen once. The sequencing sample was made of PBMCs. Source of these receptors: a woman younger than 30 in good health and CMV-seronegative.

The genes are TRBV21-1 and TRBJ1-5; the table gives TRBD1 as D, unverified against the DNA. TRBV21-1 is a pseudogene locus. The CDR3 consists of 16 residues. The CDR3 sequence is CASSKETEAFNQPQHF. The CDR3 coding sequence is TGTGCCAGCAGCAAAGAGACAGAAGCTTTCAATCAGCCCCAGCATTTT.

This clone was picked up one time. This chain connects TRBV7-9 to TRBJ2-7; possible D gene TRBD1, 5 bases. CDR3 size: 15 residues. V was shortened by 5 bases and J by 3 bases, with 17 bases between the two germline ends. The germline V gene has CDR1 SEHNR and CDR2 FQNEAQ (reference sequence). The CDR3 sequence is CASSQTLTARYEQYF. The CDR3 region has the DNA TGTGCCAGCAGCCAGACGTTGACAGCCCGCTACGAGCAGTACTTC.

The chain combines TRBV10-1 with TRBJ2-1; 13 positions match TRBD2. Losses at the gene ends were 3 bases for V and 7 bases for J; bases not matched to a gene: 6. Per germline, CDR1 WNHNN and CDR2 SYGVQD (reference sequence). CDR3 length: 16 amino acids. CDR3 in DNA: TGCGCCAGCAGTGACCCGGGACTAGCGGGGAGGAATGAGCAGTTCTTC. It encodes CASSDPGLAGRNEQFF.

This clone has a single count. The chain recombines TRBV28 with TRBJ2-7; 7 bases map to TRBD1. The CDR3 covers 13 residues. CDR1 and CDR2 (germline): MDHEN, SYDVKM. With 7 bases clipped from V and 4 bases from J, the junction kept 7 bases outside the gene matches. As DNA, the CDR3 is TGTGCCAGCACCGAAAACAGGGGATACGAGCAGTACTTC. Protein sequence: CASTENRGYEQYF. Looking up the rest from reference TRBV28 and TRBJ2-7 gives the full variable domain: DVKVTQSSRYLVKRTGEKVFLECVQDMDHENMFWYRQDPGLGLRLIYFSYDVKMKEKGDIPEGYSVSREKKERFSLILESASTNQTSMYLCASTENRGYEQYFGPGTRLTVT.

The gene calls are TRBV28 and TRBJ2-3; 8 bases fit TRBD2. The CDR3 sequence is 15 residues long. CDR1 is MDHEN and CDR2 is SYDVKM in the germline V gene. V lost 3 bases to trimming and J lost 7 bases; unmatched junction nucleotides: 9. CDR3 bases: TGTGCCAGCAGTTTGTCAACGGGGGGGGCGAATACGCAGTATTTT. Translated: CASSLSTGGANTQYF.

This chain links TRBV27 with TRBJ2-5; 10 bases are shared with TRBD2. After removal of 2 bases from V and 2 bases from J, the junction contained 8 bases not matched to a gene. The germline V gene has CDR1 MNHEY and CDR2 SMNVEV (reference sequence). The CDR3 length is 17 residues. CDR3 nucleotides: TGTGCCAGCAGTTTAGTCCCTAGCGGGAGACTTCAAGAGACCCAGTACTTC. Protein: CASSLVPSGRLQETQYF.

The rearrangement joins TRBV7-2 to TRBJ1-2; D remains unclear. CDR1 SGHTA and CDR2 FQGNSA come from the germline V gene. The V and J ends lost 3 bases and 10 bases respectively, with 12 bases between them. The CDR3 consists of 12 residues. CDR3 residues: CASSFSQEAYTF. In DNA form, the CDR3 reads TGTGCCAGCAGCTTTTCCCAAGAGGCCTACACCTTC.

This clone was observed once. The J gene is TRBJ2-5, the V gene TRBV4-2; D is uncertain. The CDR3 is 12 residues long. Germline V gene data show CDR1 as LGHNA and CDR2 as YNFKEQ. The V end was cut by 0 bases, the J end by 5 bases, with 4 bases between. CDR3 bases: TGTGCCAGCAGCCAAGATCGGGAGACCCAGTACTTC. This codes for CASSQDRETQYF.

This clone was seen a few times. The V and J genes are TRBV28 and TRBJ2-6, with a weak D call TRBD1 (6 bases). V lost 10 bases, J lost 1 base, and 20 bases lay in between. The CDR3 spans 17 residues. Germline V gene lookup returns CDR1 MDHEN and CDR2 SYDVKM. In nucleotides, the CDR3 is TGTGCCACCAACCTAGGACAGAGTTCGTCTGGGGCCAACGTCCTGACTTTC. Protein product: CATNLGQSSSGANVLTF.

The V gene is TRBV28, the J gene TRBJ2-2; 12 nucleotides match TRBD2. This CDR3 comprises 19 residues. After removal of 2 bases from V and 0 bases from J, the junction contained 7 bases not matched to a gene. CDR1 is MDHEN, CDR2 SYDVKM, per germline. The CDR3 protein is CASSLVGLAGGTNTGELFF. DNA for the CDR3: TGTGCCAGCAGTTTAGTGGGGCTAGCGGGAGGGACGAACACCGGGGAGCTGTTTTTT.

The chain joins TRBV10-3 to TRBJ1-1, with D uncertain. This CDR3 has 15 amino acids. V was trimmed by 10 bases and J by 0 bases, leaving 18 bases between them. Germline CDR1 ENHRY, CDR2 SYGVKD. CDR3 sequence: CATVKTENLNTEAFF. The DNA of the CDR3 is TGTGCCACCGTTAAAACAGAAAATCTGAACACTGAAGCTTTCTTT.

V is TRBV7-9 and J is TRBJ1-1; 8 bases map to TRBD1. CDR3 length: 16 amino acids. The V segment lost 5 bases and the J segment 4 bases; nucleotides outside the gene matches: 12. Germline V gene sequence: CDR1 SEHNR, CDR2 FQNEAQ (reference sequence). The CDR3 region has the DNA TGTGCCAGCAGCCGCCCCAGGGGGCAAGCGGTCACTGAAGCTTTCTTT. It codes for CASSRPRGQAVTEAFF.

This chain uses TRBV19 with TRBJ1-1, with TRBD1 identical over 7 bases. V was clipped by 4 bases and J by 0 bases; unmatched bases: 8. The CDR3 runs 16 residues. In germline, CDR1 is LNHDA, CDR2 SQIVND (reference sequence). CDR3 nucleotide sequence: TGTGCCAGTAGTACTATCTCCGGGACAGTGAACACTGAAGCTTTCTTT. Protein sequence: CASSTISGTVNTEAFF.

The V gene is TRBV25-1, the J gene TRBJ1-4, with 11 bases matching TRBD1. The CDR3 covers 17 residues. Germline lookup yields CDR1 MGHDK and CDR2 SYGVNS. V trimming: 1 base; J trimming: 7 bases; junction bases outside the gene matches: 8. The CDR3 nucleotides are TGTGCCAGCAGTGAATTGGGGACAGGGGGTAAGGGTGAAAAACTGTTTTTT. Translating gives CASSELGTGGKGEKLFF.

The chain carries TRBV28 and TRBJ2-7, with D perhaps matching TRBD2 (6 bases). The V end lost 3 bases, the J end lost 6 bases, and 12 bases lay between the germline ends. CDR3 length: 13 amino acids. Germline V lookup: CDR1 MDHEN, CDR2 SYDVKM. CDR3 coding DNA: TGTGCCAGCAGTTTCGGGGACTTCCTCGAGCAGTACGTC. Protein: CASSFGDFLEQYV.

The chain is built from TRBV7-9 and TRBJ2-1, with TRBD2 as a possible D gene (5 bases). Germline CDR1 reads SEHNR; CDR2 reads FQNEAQ (reference sequence). Between the trimmed V and J ends, which lost 7 bases and 2 bases, there was a span of 27 bases. This CDR3 is built from 19 residues. The CDR3 DNA reads as TGTGCCAGCAATTCCGGGAATAGTTTTTCGGGGAGACCCTACAATGAGCAGTTCTTC. As protein: CASNSGNSFSGRPYNEQFF.

This chain uses TRBV4-3 with TRBJ1-4; 11 nucleotides align to TRBD1. Germline CDR1 is LGHNA and CDR2 is YSLEER. V was pared by 0 bases and J by 13 bases, with 16 bases of the junction left unmatched. The CDR3 covers 18 residues. CDR3 DNA: TGCGCCAGCAGCCAAGATGGGGCCGGAACCGGGACAGGGGGTATACTGTTTTTT. Its translation: CASSQDGAGTGTGGILFF.

J is TRBJ1-1 and V is TRBV28, with 10 bases aligning to TRBD1. Trimming removed 5 bases from V and 3 bases from J; junction bases left unmatched: 6. CDR1 is MDHEN, CDR2 SYDVKM, per germline. The CDR3 has 15 residues. CDR3 in DNA: TGTGCCAGCAGTCGACAGGGGGCTAAGGACACTGAAGCTTTCTTT. It codes for CASSRQGAKDTEAFF.